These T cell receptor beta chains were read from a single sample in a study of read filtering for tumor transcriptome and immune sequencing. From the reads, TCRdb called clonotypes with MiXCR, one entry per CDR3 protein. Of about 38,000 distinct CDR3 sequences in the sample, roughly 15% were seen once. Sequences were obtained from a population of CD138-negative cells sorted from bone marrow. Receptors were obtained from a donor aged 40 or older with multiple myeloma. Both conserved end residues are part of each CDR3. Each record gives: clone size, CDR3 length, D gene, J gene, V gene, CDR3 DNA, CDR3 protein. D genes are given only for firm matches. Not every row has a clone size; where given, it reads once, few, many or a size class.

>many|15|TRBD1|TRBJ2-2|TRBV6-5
TGTGCCAGCAACGATCAGGGGGCAGTCACCGGGGAGCTGTTTTTT
CASNDQGAVTGELFF
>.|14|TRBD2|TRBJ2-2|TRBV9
TGTGCCGGCAGCGTGGGGAGGGACACCGGGGAGCTGTTTTTT
CAGSVGRDTGELFF
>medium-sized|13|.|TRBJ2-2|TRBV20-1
TGCAGTGCCCGGATCGGGAACACCGGGGAGCTGTTTTTT
CSARIGNTGELFF
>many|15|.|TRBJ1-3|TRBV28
TGTGCCAGCAGTCTTCCGGGGGGGGCTGGAAACACCATATATTTT
CASSLPGGAGNTIYF
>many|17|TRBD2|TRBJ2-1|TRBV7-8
TGTGCCAGCAGCTCACACGGGGGGTCAAGCTCCTACAATGAGCAGTTCTTC
CASSSHGGSSSYNEQFF
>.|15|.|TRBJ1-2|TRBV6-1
TGTGCCAGCAGTGAAGGGGCAGGAGCCGACTATGGCTACACCTTC
CASSEGAGADYGYTF
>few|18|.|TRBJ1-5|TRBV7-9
TGTGCCAGCAGCACGTCAGGCGGTGGGAACAGACGGGGCCAGCCCCAGCATTTT
CASSTSGGGNRRGQPQHF
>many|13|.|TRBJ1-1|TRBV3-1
TGTGCCAGCAGCCGGGAGGGGGAAACTGAAGCTTTCTTT
CASSREGETEAFF
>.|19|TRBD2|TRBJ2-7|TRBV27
TGTGCCAGCAGTTCCGGGGCCGGGACTAGCGGGGGGTCCCCCTACGAGCAGTACTTC
CASSSGAGTSGGSPYEQYF
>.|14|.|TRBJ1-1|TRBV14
TGTGCCAGCAGCGAACAATGGGGGATAACTGAAGCTTTCTTT
CASSEQWGITEAFF